The 30 T cell receptor beta chains presented below share a single source sample, sequenced in a study of regulatory T cells in long-lasting Graves disease (dated by TCRdb to the early 2020s). The method was multiplex PCR. Reads for this sample came from an Illumina HiSeq 4000. To build TCR beta libraries, CDR3 regions were amplified by Arm-PCR using iRepertoire HTBI primers. In-frame beta chains were kept once TCRdb had trimmed the public reads at Q25 with fastp and called clones with MiXCR. All rows with the same CDR3 protein become a single entry with the most common DNA and genes. Recorded for this sample are around 430,000 distinct CDR3 sequences; 22% of them occurred a single time. Around 13% of the sample goes to the ten largest clones. According to the study, the label for this sample's time point signals: persistent/refractory GD, antithyroid drugs over 5 years with positive TRAb. RNA was extracted from PBMCs in TRIzol for both TCR sequencing and RNA sequencing.

Material: peripheral blood mononuclear cells (PBMCs), obtained when the disease was refractory, from a patient treated with antithyroid drugs. The source of these receptors is a female donor with Graves disease.

The gene calls are TRBV20-1 and TRBJ1-1; D uncertain. There are 15 residues in the CDR3. Looked up from germline, CDR1 is DFQATT and CDR2 is SNEGSKA (reference sequence). V was clipped by 6 bases and J by 4 bases, with 21 bases between them. CDR3 nucleotides: TGCAGTGCCCGCCGGCCGGGTCTTACGACCACTGAAGCTTTCTTT. This codes for CSARRPGLTTTEAFF.

V usage is TRBV6-5 and J usage is TRBJ2-3; D uncertain. The CDR3 spans 13 residues. Germline V lookup: CDR1 MNHEY, CDR2 SVGAGI. Trimming cost V 2 bases and J 6 bases, with 9 bases left between them. This chain's CDR3 is CASSYRLEDTQYF. The DNA of the CDR3 is TGTGCCAGCAGTTACAGACTTGAGGATACGCAGTATTTT.

DNA for the CDR3: TGCAGTGCTTCCTACGAGCAGTACTTC. This gives the protein CSASYEQYF. The rearrangement joins TRBV20-1 to TRBJ2-7; no clear D gene. The CDR3 spans 9 residues. Trimming removed 5 bases from V and 1 base from J, with 0 bases in between. Germline values: CDR1 DFQATT, CDR2 SNEGSKA (reference sequence).

This clonotype was seen repeatedly, ten times or more. This rearrangement joins TRBV2 to TRBJ1-2; the D gene is possibly TRBD1 (5 bases). Germline V gene lookup returns CDR1 SNHLY and CDR2 FYNNEI. The CDR3 runs to 15 residues. The V and J ends lost 2 bases and 4 bases respectively, with 14 bases between them. CDR3 in amino acids: CASSETGQGSYGYTF. DNA for the CDR3: TGTGCCAGCAGTGAAACGGGTCAGGGTTCCTATGGCTACACCTTC.

This clonotype turned up a few times. The rearrangement joins TRBV7-9 to TRBJ2-6; D call uncertain. The CDR3 sequence is 14 residues long. Trimming stripped 2 bases from V and 4 bases from J, with 6 bases between. Germline V gives CDR1 SEHNR, CDR2 FQNEAQ (reference sequence). Here the CDR3 DNA reads TGTGCCAGCAGCTTAACCACGGGGGCCAACGTCCTGACTTTC. Translated: CASSLTTGANVLTF.

This sequence joins TRBV6-2 or TRBV6-3 and TRBJ2-6; D unresolved. Germline CDR1 reads MNHEY; CDR2 reads SVGEGT. V lost 6 bases, J lost 0 bases, and 9 bases lay in between. CDR3 size: 15 residues. CDR3 loop: CASSSAFSGANVLTF. In DNA form, the CDR3 reads TGTGCCAGCAGCTCAGCCTTCTCTGGGGCCAACGTCCTGACTTTC.

There are a few counts of this clonotype. The J gene is TRBJ1-4, the V gene TRBV19; no reliable D call. Germline V gene lookup returns CDR1 LNHDA and CDR2 SQIVND (reference sequence). The CDR3 has 16 residues. Trimming shortened V by 6 bases and J by 5 bases, and 19 bases separated the two germline ends. CDR3 amino acids: CASRRPWEDANEKLFF. The CDR3 bases are TGTGCCAGTAGACGCCCGTGGGAGGACGCGAATGAAAAACTGTTTTTT.

Ten or more counts support this clonotype. In DNA, the CDR3 is TGTGCCAGCAGTTCCCTGGACAGCCCCTACGAGCAGTACTTC. Protein: CASSSLDSPYEQYF. The chain is built from TRBV6-5 and TRBJ2-7; tentatively, D is TRBD1 (6 bases). Germline lookup yields CDR1 MNHEY and CDR2 SVGAGI. V was shortened by 4 bases and J by 2 bases, with 12 bases between the two germline ends. The CDR3 is made up of 14 amino acids.

The chain carries TRBV5-5 and TRBJ1-2; a possible D gene is TRBD1 (5 bases). There are 14 residues in the CDR3. CDR1 and CDR2 (germline): SGHKS, YYEKEE (reference sequence). V lost 7 bases and J 8 bases, leaving 21 bases between the germline ends. CDR3 nucleotide sequence: TGTGCCAGCGGCATTTTGGGTGGGGGAGACGGCTACACCTTC. Translating it yields CASGILGGGDGYTF.

This clonotype was counted a few times. The genes are TRBV27 and TRBJ2-2; maybe TRBD2 (6 bases). The CDR3 consists of 15 residues. Germline lookup yields CDR1 MNHEY and CDR2 SMNVEV (reference sequence). The V and J ends lost 4 bases and 1 base respectively, with 10 bases between them. The CDR3 protein is CASSSRGMNTGELFF. The CDR3 nucleotides read TGTGCCAGCAGTTCTCGGGGGATGAACACCGGGGAGCTGTTTTTT.

The V gene is TRBV2, the J gene TRBJ2-2; D not resolved. This CDR3 spans 11 amino acids. V was shortened by 7 bases and J by 5 bases, with 5 bases between the two germline ends. Looked up from germline, CDR1 is SNHLY and CDR2 is FYNNEI. As DNA, the CDR3 is TGTGCCAGCAAATATACCGGGGAGCTGTTTTTT. Translated, it gives CASKYTGELFF.

The chain employs TRBV28 and TRBJ2-1, with unresolved D. The CDR3 totals 14 residues. Germline V gives CDR1 MDHEN, CDR2 SYDVKM. With 6 bases removed from V and 7 bases from J, the gap between germline ends came to 16 bases. The CDR3 is CASRTSLGANEQFF. Written as DNA, the CDR3 is TGTGCCAGCAGGACCAGCCTAGGTGCGAATGAGCAGTTCTTC.

This clonotype has ten or more counts. The chain has TRBV3-1 and TRBJ2-7; D remains unclear. Per germline, CDR1 LGHDT and CDR2 YNNKEL (reference sequence). The CDR3 length is 12 residues. Trimming shortened V by 1 base and J by 6 bases, and 7 bases separated the two germline ends. CDR3 residues: CASSQAEREQYF. CDR3 bases: TGTGCCAGCAGCCAAGCTGAGCGCGAGCAGTACTTC.

This clonotype was seen more than once but under ten times. V gene TRBV11-2 combines with J gene TRBJ1-3; no clear D. Germline assignment: CDR1 SGHAT and CDR2 FQNNGV. The CDR3 is 12 amino acids. Trimming took 5 bases from V and 8 from J, leaving 10 bases between them. Written as DNA, the CDR3 is TGTGCCAGCAGCCCCTTCGTGGACACCATATATTTT. Translation: CASSPFVDTIYF.

This clonotype has a count of ten or more. The CDR3 region is CASTRPGYEQYF. In nucleotides, the CDR3 is TGTGCCAGTACGAGGCCCGGCTACGAGCAGTACTTC. The chain couples TRBV2 to TRBJ2-7; no clear D. V dropped 9 bases and J dropped 3 bases, with 12 bases sitting between them. CDR3 length: 12 amino acids. Germline lookup yields CDR1 SNHLY and CDR2 FYNNEI.

This clonotype was observed at least ten times. This sequence joins TRBV20-1 and TRBJ1-5; 9 bases align to TRBD1. Trimming at V came to 6 bases and at J to 0 bases, leaving 9 bases not matched to a gene. Germline CDR1 is DFQATT and CDR2 is SNEGSKA (reference sequence). The CDR3 is made up of 16 amino acids. CDR3 nucleotide sequence: TGCAGTGCCAGCCCACAGGGGGCTGTTAGCAATCAGCCCCAGCATTTT. This codes for CSASPQGAVSNQPQHF.

The chain is built from TRBV6-5 and TRBJ2-5; weak D call: TRBD1 (5 bases). Germline V lookup: CDR1 MNHEY, CDR2 SVGAGI. Trimming cost V 2 bases and J 12 bases, with 13 bases left between them. The CDR3 runs 12 residues. The CDR3 DNA reads TGTGCCAGCAGTTACGACAGCCTCAAGGAGTACTTC. Translation: CASSYDSLKEYF.

The chain couples TRBV15 to TRBJ1-5, with TRBD1 matching over 8 bases. CDR1 and CDR2 from the germline V gene are LNHNV and YYDKDF (reference sequence). Unmatched junction bases numbered 6, after V lost 9 bases and J lost 2 bases. The CDR3 loop spans 14 amino acids. The CDR3 region is CATRTGNGNQPQHF. CDR3 nucleotides: TGTGCCACAAGGACAGGGAACGGCAATCAGCCCCAGCATTTT.

The chain couples TRBV2 to TRBJ2-5; TRBD1 or TRBD2 may be the D gene (5 bases each). In germline, CDR1 is SNHLY, CDR2 FYNNEI. The V end lost 6 bases, the J end lost 5 bases, and 16 bases lay between the germline ends. The CDR3 loop spans 14 amino acids. Written as DNA, the CDR3 is TGTGCCAGCAGCGGCTACAGGACTCGGGAGACCCAGTACTTC. Its protein is CASSGYRTRETQYF.

The chain carries TRBV7-2 and TRBJ2-4, with 7 bases identical to TRBD1. The germline V gene has CDR1 SGHTA and CDR2 FQGNSA. V lost 5 bases and J lost 6; bases outside the gene matches: 7. This CDR3 has 14 residues. The CDR3, as DNA: TGTGCCAGCAGCCTTAGGGGACAGCTAAACATTCAGTACTTC. This encodes CASSLRGQLNIQYF. The full variable domain, completed using reference TRBV7-2 and TRBJ2-4, is GAGVSQSPSNKVTEKGKDVELRCDPISGHTALYWYRQSLGQGLEFLIYFQGNSAPDKSGLPSDRFSAERTGGSVSTLTIQRTQQEDSAVYLCASSLRGQLNIQYFGAGTRLSVL.

Only a few counts were recorded for this clonotype. The rearrangement links TRBV7-2 to TRBJ2-5, with unresolved D. V was cut by 3 bases and J by 5 bases, with 10 bases left in between. CDR3 size: 13 residues. Looked up from germline, CDR1 is SGHTA and CDR2 is FQGNSA. The CDR3 DNA reads as TGTGCCAGCAGCTTTGACCCGACGGAGACCCAGTACTTC. Translated, it gives CASSFDPTETQYF.

In its sample, this clonotype was seen a few times. The chain employs TRBV20-1 and TRBJ1-5; 7 nucleotides match TRBD1. The CDR3 consists of 15 residues. Trimming took 4 bases from V and 7 from J; bases not matched to a gene: 13. Germline loops: CDR1 DFQATT, CDR2 SNEGSKA (reference sequence). The chain's CDR3 is CSATPLQGRFQPQHF. DNA for the CDR3: TGCAGTGCTACCCCGTTACAGGGGAGATTCCAGCCCCAGCATTTT.

This sequence joins TRBV5-6 and TRBJ2-7, with TRBD1 as a possible D gene (6 bases). Germline V CDR1 and CDR2: SGHDT, YYEEEE. V was clipped by 4 bases and J by 3 bases, with 17 bases between them. This CDR3 region has 15 residues. CDR3 coding DNA: TGTGCCAGCAGCGAAGGACAGAGGGTCCTCTACGAGCAGTACTTC. Protein product: CASSEGQRVLYEQYF.

This clonotype came up many times. The V call is TRBV30, the J call TRBJ1-5; D possibly corresponds to TRBD1 (5 bases). The V and J ends lost 3 bases and 5 bases respectively, with 11 bases between them. The germline CDR1 and CDR2 sequences are GTSNPN and SVGIG (reference sequence). This CDR3 has 13 residues. The CDR3 DNA reads TGTGCCTGGAGCGGACACAGCGATCAGCCCCAGCATTTT. Translated: CAWSGHSDQPQHF. The complete variable domain, with remaining parts taken from reference TRBV30 and TRBJ1-5, reads SQTIHQWPATLVQPVGSPLSLECTVEGTSNPNLYWYRQAAGRGLQLLFYSVGIGQISSEVPQNLSASRPQDRQFILSSKKLLLSDSGFYLCAWSGHSDQPQHFGDGTRLSIL.

This clonotype was found many times. The chain couples TRBV6-1 to TRBJ1-4; 8 positions match TRBD1. The V and J ends lost 6 bases and 5 bases, in that order; junction bases with no gene match: 8. Germline loops: CDR1 MNHNS, CDR2 SASEGT. The CDR3 is made up of 15 amino acids. Written as DNA, the CDR3 is TGTGCCAGCAGGAGACCGGGACAGGAGAATGAAAAACTGTTTTTT. Its protein is CASRRPGQENEKLFF.

This clonotype was found many times. The rearrangement joins TRBV29-1 to TRBJ1-2; 8 bases align to TRBD1. Germline-derived CDR1 and CDR2 are SQVTM and ANQGSEA. The CDR3 consists of 15 residues. V was pared by 0 bases and J by 4 bases, with 7 bases of the junction left unmatched. CDR3 DNA: TGCAGCGTTGAAGATGGGGACAGGCGACGCTATGGCTACACCTTC. It yields the protein CSVEDGDRRRYGYTF.

Ten or more counts support this clonotype. The CDR3 loop reads CASSLMGEATPLHF. CDR3 sequence (DNA): TGTGCCAGCAGCTTAATGGGGGAGGCGACACCCCTCCACTTT. The gene calls are TRBV7-2 and TRBJ1-6; D might be TRBD1 (5 bases). The V end lost 2 bases, the J end lost 11 bases, and 13 bases lay between the germline ends. The CDR3 covers 14 residues. CDR1 is SGHTA, CDR2 FQGNSA, per germline. Filled out from reference TRBV7-2 and TRBJ1-6, the complete variable domain reads GAGVSQSPSNKVTEKGKDVELRCDPISGHTALYWYRQSLGQGLEFLIYFQGNSAPDKSGLPSDRFSAERTGGSVSTLTIQRTQQEDSAVYLCASSLMGEATPLHFGNGTRLTVT.

This clonotype has a handful of counts. The chain carries TRBV19 and TRBJ1-5; 10 nucleotides line up with TRBD1. V lost 7 bases, J lost 5 bases, and 14 bases stayed unmatched. The germline V gene has CDR1 LNHDA and CDR2 SQIVND (reference sequence). There are 17 residues in the CDR3. This CDR3 reads CASTLTPTGTGDQPQHF. CDR3 nucleotides: TGTGCCAGTACCCTAACCCCGACCGGGACAGGGGATCAGCCCCAGCATTTT. Looking up the rest from reference TRBV19 and TRBJ1-5 gives the full variable domain: DGGITQSPKYLFRKEGQNVTLSCEQNLNHDAMYWYRQDPGQGLRLIYYSQIVNDFQKGDIAEGYSVSREKKESFPLTVTSAQKNPTAFYLCASTLTPTGTGDQPQHFGDGTRLSIL.

In its sample, this clonotype was seen a few times. The CDR3 region is CASSGAESLNQPQHF. The CDR3 coding sequence is TGTGCCAGCAGTGGGGCAGAGAGTCTCAATCAGCCCCAGCATTTT. The gene calls are TRBV7-9 and TRBJ1-5, with D possibly being TRBD1 (5 bases). The V end was cut by 6 bases, the J end by 3 bases, with 15 bases between. Germline V gene lookup returns CDR1 SEHNR and CDR2 FQNEAQ (reference sequence). The CDR3 is made up of 15 amino acids.

This clonotype was observed at least ten times. V gene TRBV28 combines with J gene TRBJ2-4; D is uncertain. The germline V gene has CDR1 MDHEN and CDR2 SYDVKM. This CDR3 has 18 amino acids. V was clipped by 2 bases and J by 0 bases, with 17 bases between them. CDR3 sequence reads: CASSLMTPRSLAKNIQYF. The CDR3 DNA follows: TGTGCCAGCAGTTTAATGACACCACGATCCTTAGCCAAAAACATTCAGTACTTC. The full variable domain, completed using reference TRBV28 and TRBJ2-4, is DVKVTQSSRYLVKRTGEKVFLECVQDMDHENMFWYRQDPGLGLRLIYFSYDVKMKEKGDIPEGYSVSREKKERFSLILESASTNQTSMYLCASSLMTPRSLAKNIQYFGAGTRLSVL.